These 18 T cell receptor beta chains were sequenced from one sample in a study of shared clonotypes between healthy human individuals. Sequencing used immunoSEQ multiplex PCR; TCRdb keeps in-frame clones, though not all of them. Here the sample spans about 1.1 million clones, 60% to 80% being singletons. The sequencing sample was made of memory CD4+ T cells from PBMCs. As for subset: CD45RA-negative fraction. The receptors shown here come from a man younger than 35 in good health. Some clones in this sample may be carry-over from other donors' samples.

The chain recombines TRBV4-2 with TRBJ2-1; 9 bases match TRBD1. Germline V gives CDR1 LGHNA, CDR2 YNFKEQ. This CDR3 contains 17 residues. V was clipped by 3 bases and J by 4 bases; unmatched bases: 10. As DNA, the CDR3 is TGTGCCAGCAGCCAGGAGAACTACAGGGGGCTATACAATGAGCAGTTCTTC. Protein product: CASSQENYRGLYNEQFF.

To note about this clone: Other DNA sequences from this sample encode an identical CDR3 as well. This chain joins TRBV30 and TRBJ1-5; D gene unclear. Germline V gives CDR1 GTSNPN, CDR2 SVGIG (reference sequence). Between the trimmed V and J ends, which lost 0 bases and 0 bases, there was a span of 6 bases. This CDR3 spans 14 amino acids. CDR3 region: CAWSVLSSNQPQHF. DNA for the CDR3: TGTGCCTGGAGTGTACTATCTAGCAATCAGCCCCAGCATTTT.

The V gene is TRBV4-3, the J gene TRBJ2-7; TRBD2 aligns across 13 bases. Per the germline V gene, CDR1 is LGHNA and CDR2 is YSLEER. Trimming removed 1 base from V and 1 base from J; junction bases left unmatched: 7. The CDR3 is made up of 18 amino acids. As DNA, the CDR3 is TGCGCCAGCAGCCAAGGAGGACTAGCGGGAGCCGGGTCCTACGAGCAGTACTTC. Translated: CASSQGGLAGAGSYEQYF.

V gene TRBV4-2 combines with J gene TRBJ2-2; D not certain. CDR1 is LGHNA, CDR2 YNFKEQ, per germline. The CDR3 loop spans 15 amino acids. V was pared by 2 bases and J by 5 bases, with 12 bases between. The CDR3 nucleotides read TGTGCCAGCAGCCAATTGCCTCACCTAACCGGGGAGCTGTTTTTT. Translation gives CASSQLPHLTGELFF.

The chain has TRBV7-2 and TRBJ1-5; D call uncertain. The CDR3 is made up of 12 amino acids. Germline V lookup: CDR1 SGHTA, CDR2 FQGNSA. V was trimmed by 1 base and J by 6 bases, leaving 4 bases between them. The CDR3 here is CASSLGAQPQHF. CDR3 DNA sequence: TGTGCCAGCAGCTTAGGAGCTCAGCCCCAGCATTTT. Looking up the rest from reference TRBV7-2 and TRBJ1-5 gives the full variable domain: GAGVSQSPSNKVTEKGKDVELRCDPISGHTALYWYRQSLGQGLEFLIYFQGNSAPDKSGLPSDRFSAERTGGSVSTLTIQRTQQEDSAVYLCASSLGAQPQHFGDGTRLSIL.

This clone was found once. This chain links TRBV27 with TRBJ1-5; 11 bases are a match to TRBD1. Germline V lookup: CDR1 MNHEY, CDR2 SMNVEV (reference sequence). Trimming removed 6 bases from V and 1 base from J; junction bases left unmatched: 8. This CDR3 has 17 amino acids. In nucleotides, the CDR3 is TGTGCCAGCAGCCGATTTGGACAGGGGGCAAGCAATCAGCCCCAGCATTTT. Amino acid sequence: CASSRFGQGASNQPQHF.

This clone showed up many times. The V gene is TRBV28, the J gene TRBJ2-5; a possible D gene is TRBD2 (5 bases). The V end lost 5 bases, the J end lost 2 bases, and 15 bases lay between the germline ends. CDR3 length equals 15 residues. CDR1 and CDR2 (germline): MDHEN, SYDVKM. CDR3 protein: CASSKIRDTQETQYF. CDR3 sequence (DNA): TGTGCCAGCAGTAAGATTCGGGATACGCAAGAGACCCAGTACTTC.

This clone has a count of ten or more. V usage is TRBV30 and J usage is TRBJ1-4; the D is unclear. CDR3 length equals 14 residues. V was pared by 5 bases and J by 4 bases, with 14 bases between. The germline V gene has CDR1 GTSNPN and CDR2 SVGIG (reference sequence). Here the CDR3 DNA reads TGTGCCTGGTCCACCGGGAAGGGTAATGAAAAACTGTTTTTT. Protein product: CAWSTGKGNEKLFF.

The chain combines TRBV7-2 with TRBJ1-1; D unclear. The CDR3 loop spans 12 amino acids. Trimming removed 0 bases at V and 9 bases at J, with 8 bases between. Germline V lookup: CDR1 SGHTA, CDR2 FQGNSA. In DNA, the CDR3 is TGTGCCAGCAGCTTAGCCAGTCGTCAAGCTTTCTTT. Its protein is CASSLASRQAFF.

The J gene is TRBJ2-5, the V gene TRBV6-9; 7 bases agree with TRBD2. The CDR3 spans 15 residues. Germline CDR1 is MNHGY and CDR2 is SVAAGI. Unmatched junction bases numbered 9, after V lost 7 bases and J lost 1 base. In nucleotides, the CDR3 is TGTGCCAGCACCTTACTAGCGACAACCCAAGAGACCCAGTACTTC. This sequence encodes CASTLLATTQETQYF.

This chain links TRBV7-8 with TRBJ1-5, with D perhaps matching TRBD1 (5 bases). V lost 5 bases and J 5 bases, leaving 13 bases between the germline ends. The germline CDR1 and CDR2 sequences are SGHVS and FQNEAQ. There are 14 residues in the CDR3. In DNA, the CDR3 is TGTGCCAGCAGCCAGGTGAGGGGATATCAGCCCCAGCATTTT. It yields the protein CASSQVRGYQPQHF.

This clone appeared a few times. DNA for the CDR3: TGTGCCAGCAGTCCGTGGGAGGGCGACGTTAATGGCTACACCTTC. Its protein product is CASSPWEGDVNGYTF. The V and J genes are TRBV6-5 and TRBJ1-2; D is unclear. Germline V CDR1 and CDR2: MNHEY, SVGAGI. The ends were cut back, 5 bases at V and 6 bases at J, with 19 bases in the middle. The CDR3 runs 15 residues.

The chain links TRBV28 to TRBJ2-2, with 7 bases identical to TRBD1. This CDR3 has 15 amino acids. Trimming took 3 bases from V and 3 from J; bases not matched to a gene: 4. Germline loops: CDR1 MDHEN, CDR2 SYDVKM. CDR3 region: CASSFRTGYTGELFF. The CDR3 coding sequence is TGTGCCAGCAGTTTTAGGACAGGTTACACCGGGGAGCTGTTTTTT.

The chain carries TRBV30 and TRBJ1-5; D not resolved. The CDR3 contains 12 residues. Germline-derived CDR1 and CDR2 are GTSNPN and SVGIG (reference sequence). V dropped 2 bases and J dropped 7 bases, with 9 bases sitting between them. CDR3 sequence reads: CAWSQSGQPQHF. In DNA form, the CDR3 reads TGTGCCTGGAGTCAATCGGGGCAGCCCCAGCATTTT.

V gene TRBV10-1 combines with J gene TRBJ2-5; D is possibly TRBD2 (5 bases). V was trimmed by 6 bases and J by 5 bases, leaving 13 bases between them. CDR1 WNHNN and CDR2 SYGVQD come from the germline V gene (reference sequence). This CDR3 has 13 amino acids. As DNA, the CDR3 is TGCGCCAGCAGCCCCAGGACTGGGGAGACCCAGTACTTC. Protein: CASSPRTGETQYF.

Remarks on this clone: A much larger clone differs from this one at a single base, so this may be a read error. The chain carries TRBV2 and TRBJ2-6, with D unclear. Trimming stripped 6 bases from V and 4 bases from J, with 4 bases between. Germline CDR1 SNHLY, CDR2 FYNNEI. CDR3 length equals 12 residues. In nucleotides, the CDR3 is TGTGCCAGCAGCCAAGGGGCCAACGTCCTGACTTTC. It yields the protein CASSQGANVLTF.

The chain is built from TRBV11-3 and TRBJ2-3; 8 nucleotides agree with TRBD2. V trimming: 5 bases; J trimming: 2 bases; junction bases outside the gene matches: 3. The CDR3 contains 14 residues. The germline V gene encodes CDR1 SGHNT and CDR2 YENEEA. The CDR3 DNA reads as TGTGCCAGCAGCCCGGGGGGGTACACAGATACGCAGTATTTT. It translates to CASSPGGYTDTQYF.

A word on this clone: One end of the junction does not line up with germline, which may come from a read error. The chain has TRBV6-1 and TRBJ1-4; D gene unclear. The germline gives CDR1 MNHNS, CDR2 SASEGT. The CDR3 runs to 11 residues. Written as DNA, the CDR3 is TGTGCCAGCAGTGAATCGTGGCCCCGGATTTTT. Its protein product is CASSESWPRIF.